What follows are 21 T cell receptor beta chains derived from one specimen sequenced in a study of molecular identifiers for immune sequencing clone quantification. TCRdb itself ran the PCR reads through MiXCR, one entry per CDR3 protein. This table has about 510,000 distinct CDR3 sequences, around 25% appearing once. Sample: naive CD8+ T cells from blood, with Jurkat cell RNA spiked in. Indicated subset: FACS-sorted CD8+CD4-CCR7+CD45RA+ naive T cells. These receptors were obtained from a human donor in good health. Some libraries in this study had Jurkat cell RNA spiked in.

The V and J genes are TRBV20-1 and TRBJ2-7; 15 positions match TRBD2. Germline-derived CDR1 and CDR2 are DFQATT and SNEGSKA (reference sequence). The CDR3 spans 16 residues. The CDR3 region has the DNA TGCAGGGGTAAGGGACTAGCGGGAGGTCCACAATACGAGCAGTACTTC. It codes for CRGKGLAGGPQYEQYF.

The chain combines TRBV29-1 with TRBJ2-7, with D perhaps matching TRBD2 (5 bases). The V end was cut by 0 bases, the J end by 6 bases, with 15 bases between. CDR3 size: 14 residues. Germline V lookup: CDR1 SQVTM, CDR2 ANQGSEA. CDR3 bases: TGCAGCGTTGAAGATAGTTACGAGGGATGCGAGCAGTACTTC. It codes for CSVEDSYEGCEQYF.

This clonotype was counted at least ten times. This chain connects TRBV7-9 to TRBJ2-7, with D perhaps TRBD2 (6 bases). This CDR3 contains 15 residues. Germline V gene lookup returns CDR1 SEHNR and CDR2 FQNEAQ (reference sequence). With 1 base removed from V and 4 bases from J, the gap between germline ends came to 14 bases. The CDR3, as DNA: TGTGCCAGCAGCTTAGTTCTGGCGGGACTGTACGAGCAGTACTTC. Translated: CASSLVLAGLYEQYF.

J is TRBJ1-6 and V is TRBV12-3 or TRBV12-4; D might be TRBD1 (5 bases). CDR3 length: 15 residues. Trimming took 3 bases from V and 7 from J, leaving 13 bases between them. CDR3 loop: CASSFPGAGNSPLHF. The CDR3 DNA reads TGTGCCAGCAGTTTCCCCGGGGCAGGGAATTCACCCCTCCACTTT.

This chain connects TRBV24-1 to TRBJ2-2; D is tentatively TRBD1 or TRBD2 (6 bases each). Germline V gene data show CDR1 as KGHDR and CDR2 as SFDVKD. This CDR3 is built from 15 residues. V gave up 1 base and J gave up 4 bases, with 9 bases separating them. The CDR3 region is CATSDLGGRTGELFF. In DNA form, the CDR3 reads TGTGCCACCAGTGATTTAGGGGGGCGCACCGGGGAGCTGTTTTTT.

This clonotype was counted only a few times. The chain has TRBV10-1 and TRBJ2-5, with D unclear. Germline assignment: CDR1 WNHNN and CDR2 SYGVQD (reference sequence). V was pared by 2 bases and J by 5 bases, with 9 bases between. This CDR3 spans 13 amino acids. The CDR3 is CASSEIGQETQYF. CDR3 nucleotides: TGCGCCAGCAGTGAGATTGGGCAGGAGACCCAGTACTTC.

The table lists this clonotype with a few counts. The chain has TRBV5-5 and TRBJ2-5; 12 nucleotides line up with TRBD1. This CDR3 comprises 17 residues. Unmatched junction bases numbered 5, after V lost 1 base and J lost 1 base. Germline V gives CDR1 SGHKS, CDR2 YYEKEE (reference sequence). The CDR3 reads CASSLLRDRGPQETQYF. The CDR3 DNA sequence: TGTGCCAGCAGCTTGCTAAGGGACAGGGGGCCCCAAGAGACCCAGTACTTC.

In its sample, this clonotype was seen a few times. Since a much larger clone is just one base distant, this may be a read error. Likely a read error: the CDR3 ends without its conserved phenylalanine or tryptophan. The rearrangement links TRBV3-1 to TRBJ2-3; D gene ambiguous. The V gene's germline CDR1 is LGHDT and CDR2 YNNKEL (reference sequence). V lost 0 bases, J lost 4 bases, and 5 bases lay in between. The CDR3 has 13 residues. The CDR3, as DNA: TGTGCCAGCAGCCAAGACCCGCCAGATACGCAGTATTCT. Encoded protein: CASSQDPPDTQYS.

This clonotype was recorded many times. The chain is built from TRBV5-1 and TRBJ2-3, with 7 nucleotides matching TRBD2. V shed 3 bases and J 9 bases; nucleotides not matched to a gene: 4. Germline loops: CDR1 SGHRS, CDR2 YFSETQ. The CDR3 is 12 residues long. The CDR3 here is CASSSERDTQYF. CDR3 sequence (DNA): TGCGCCAGCAGCTCCGAGCGGGACACGCAGTATTTT.

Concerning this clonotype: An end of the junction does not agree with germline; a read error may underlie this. The CDR3: CASSPPRASYQEAQYF. CDR3 nucleotide sequence: TGTGCCAGCAGTCCACCCCGGGCCTCATACCAAGAGGCCCAGTACTTC. The chain is built from TRBV2 and TRBJ2-5; D ambiguous. Germline CDR1 SNHLY, CDR2 FYNNEI. The length of the CDR3 is 16 residues.

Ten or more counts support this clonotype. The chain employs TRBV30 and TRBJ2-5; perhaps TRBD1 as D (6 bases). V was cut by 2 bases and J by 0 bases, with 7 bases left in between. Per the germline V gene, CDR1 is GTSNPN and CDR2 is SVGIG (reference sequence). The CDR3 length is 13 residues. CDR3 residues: CAWSRDNQETQYF. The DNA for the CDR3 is TGTGCCTGGAGTCGGGACAACCAAGAGACCCAGTACTTC.

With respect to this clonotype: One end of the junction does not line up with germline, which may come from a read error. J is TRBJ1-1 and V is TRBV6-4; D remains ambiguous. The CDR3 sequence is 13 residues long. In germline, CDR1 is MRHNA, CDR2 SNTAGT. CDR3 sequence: CASSDRMNTEASF. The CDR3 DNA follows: TGTGCCAGCAGTGACCGCATGAACACTGAAGCTTCCTTT.

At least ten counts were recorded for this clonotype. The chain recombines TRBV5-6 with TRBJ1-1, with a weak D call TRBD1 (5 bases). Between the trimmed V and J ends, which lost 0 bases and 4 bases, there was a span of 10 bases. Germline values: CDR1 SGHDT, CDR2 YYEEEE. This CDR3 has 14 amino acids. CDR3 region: CASSLAGEATEAFF. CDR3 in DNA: TGTGCCAGCAGCTTGGCGGGGGAGGCCACTGAAGCTTTCTTT.

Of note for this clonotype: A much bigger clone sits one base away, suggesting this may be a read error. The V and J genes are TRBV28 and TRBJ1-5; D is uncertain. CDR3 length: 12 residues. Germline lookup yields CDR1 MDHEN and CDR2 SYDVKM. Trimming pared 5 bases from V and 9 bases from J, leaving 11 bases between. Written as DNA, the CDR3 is TGTGCCAGCAGTATTTGGGGTCGGCCCCAGCATTTT. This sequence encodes CASSIWGRPQHF.

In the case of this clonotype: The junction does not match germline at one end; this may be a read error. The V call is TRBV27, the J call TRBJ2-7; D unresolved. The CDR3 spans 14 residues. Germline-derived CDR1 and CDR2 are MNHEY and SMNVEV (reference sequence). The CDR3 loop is CAGSWGIPNYEQYF. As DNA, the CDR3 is TGTGCCGGCAGCTGGGGAATCCCCAACTACGAGCAGTACTTC.

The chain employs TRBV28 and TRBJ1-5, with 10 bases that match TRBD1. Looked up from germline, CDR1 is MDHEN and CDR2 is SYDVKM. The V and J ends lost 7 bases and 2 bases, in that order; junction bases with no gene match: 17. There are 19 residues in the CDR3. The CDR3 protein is CASTPGGTGTGVGNQPQHF. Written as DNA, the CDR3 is TGTGCCAGCACCCCTGGGGGAACCGGGACAGGGGTAGGCAATCAGCCCCAGCATTTT. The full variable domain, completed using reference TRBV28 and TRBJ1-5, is DVKVTQSSRYLVKRTGEKVFLECVQDMDHENMFWYRQDPGLGLRLIYFSYDVKMKEKGDIPEGYSVSREKKERFSLILESASTNQTSMYLCASTPGGTGTGVGNQPQHFGDGTRLSIL.

This CDR3 is CASRSRGSKNEQFF. In nucleotides, the CDR3 is TGTGCCAGCAGGTCTCGGGGGAGTAAGAATGAGCAGTTCTTC. The rearrangement uses TRBV12-3 or TRBV12-4 and TRBJ2-1; D perhaps matches TRBD2 (6 bases). V was cut by 6 bases and J by 7 bases, with 16 bases left in between. This CDR3 contains 14 residues.

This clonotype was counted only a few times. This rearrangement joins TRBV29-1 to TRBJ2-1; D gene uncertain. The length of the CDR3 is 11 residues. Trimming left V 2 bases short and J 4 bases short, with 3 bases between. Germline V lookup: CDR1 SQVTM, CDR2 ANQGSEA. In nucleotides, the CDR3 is TGCAGCGTTGAAAAATACAATGAGCAGTTCTTC. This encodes CSVEKYNEQFF.

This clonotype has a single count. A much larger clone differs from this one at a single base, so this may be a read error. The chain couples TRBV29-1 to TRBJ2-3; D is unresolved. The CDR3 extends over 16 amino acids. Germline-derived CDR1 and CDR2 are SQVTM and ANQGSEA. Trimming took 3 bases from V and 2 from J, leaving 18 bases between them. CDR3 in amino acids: CSVDQDYLSDTDTQYF. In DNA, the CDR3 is TGCAGCGTTGATCAGGATTACCTTTCGGACACAGATACGCAGTATTTT.

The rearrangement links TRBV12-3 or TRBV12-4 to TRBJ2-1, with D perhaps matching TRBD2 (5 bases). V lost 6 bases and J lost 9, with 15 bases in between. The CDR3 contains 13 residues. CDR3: CASRYTRSGEQFF. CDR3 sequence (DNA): TGTGCCAGCAGATATACTAGGTCGGGTGAGCAGTTCTTC.

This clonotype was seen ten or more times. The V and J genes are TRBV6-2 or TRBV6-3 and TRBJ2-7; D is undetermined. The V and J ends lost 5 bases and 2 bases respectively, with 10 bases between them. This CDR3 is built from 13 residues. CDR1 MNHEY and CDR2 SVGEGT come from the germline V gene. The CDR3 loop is CASSRGWAYEQYF. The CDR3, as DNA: TGTGCCAGCAGTCGTGGTTGGGCCTACGAGCAGTACTTC.